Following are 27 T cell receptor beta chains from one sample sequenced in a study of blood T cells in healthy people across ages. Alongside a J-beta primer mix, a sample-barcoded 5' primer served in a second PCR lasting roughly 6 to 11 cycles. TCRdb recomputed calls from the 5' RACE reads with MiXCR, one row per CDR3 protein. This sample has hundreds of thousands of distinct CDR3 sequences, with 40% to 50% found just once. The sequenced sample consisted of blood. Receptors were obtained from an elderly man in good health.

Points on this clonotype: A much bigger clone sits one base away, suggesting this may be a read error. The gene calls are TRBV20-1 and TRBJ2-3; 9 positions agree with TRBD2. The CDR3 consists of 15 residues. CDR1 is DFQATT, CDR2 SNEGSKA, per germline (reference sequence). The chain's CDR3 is CNATFSGGGTDTQYF. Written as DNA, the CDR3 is TGCAATGCCACCTTTAGCGGGGGTGGTACAGATACGCAGTATTTT.

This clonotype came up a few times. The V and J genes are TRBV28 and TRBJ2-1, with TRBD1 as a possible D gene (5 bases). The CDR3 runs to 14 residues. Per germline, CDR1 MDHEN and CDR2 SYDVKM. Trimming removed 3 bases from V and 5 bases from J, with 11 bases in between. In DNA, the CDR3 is TGTGCCAGCAGTTTTGTGACAGAAAACAATGAGCAGTTCTTC. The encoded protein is CASSFVTENNEQFF.

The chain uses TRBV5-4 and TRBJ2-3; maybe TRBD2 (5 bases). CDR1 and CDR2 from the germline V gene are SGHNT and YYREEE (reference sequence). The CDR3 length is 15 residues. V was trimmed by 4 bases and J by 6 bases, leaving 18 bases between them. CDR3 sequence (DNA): TGTGCCAGCAGCCCGGACCCGGGGTCGCTTGATACGCAGTATTTT. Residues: CASSPDPGSLDTQYF. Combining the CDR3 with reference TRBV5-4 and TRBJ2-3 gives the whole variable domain ETGVTQSPTHLIKTRGQQVTLRCSSQSGHNTVSWYQQALGQGPQFIFQYYREEENGRGNFPPRFSGLQFPNYSSELNVNALELDDSALYLCASSPDPGSLDTQYFGPGTRLTVL.

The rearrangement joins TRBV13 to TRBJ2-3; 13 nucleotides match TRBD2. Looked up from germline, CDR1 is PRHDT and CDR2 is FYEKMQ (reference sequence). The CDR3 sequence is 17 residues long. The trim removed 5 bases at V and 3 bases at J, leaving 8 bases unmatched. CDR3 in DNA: TGTGCCAGCAGCCAGACTAGCGGGGGGATCGGGACAGATACGCAGTATTTT. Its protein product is CASSQTSGGIGTDTQYF.

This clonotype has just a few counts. In nucleotides, the CDR3 is TGTGCCAGCAGTTTAATAGCGGGGGGGGACAATGAGCAGTTCTTC. Protein product: CASSLIAGGDNEQFF. The chain uses TRBV27 and TRBJ2-1; 11 positions match TRBD2. V shed 2 bases, J shed 5 bases, and the junction held 2 bases outside the gene matches. There are 15 residues in the CDR3. Germline V CDR1 and CDR2: MNHEY, SMNVEV (reference sequence).

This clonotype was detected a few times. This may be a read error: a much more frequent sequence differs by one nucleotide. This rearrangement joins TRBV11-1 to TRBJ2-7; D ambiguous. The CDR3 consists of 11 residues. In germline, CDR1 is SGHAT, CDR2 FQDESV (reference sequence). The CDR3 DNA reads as TGTGCCGGCAGCTTAGTTGTCGAGCAGTACTTC. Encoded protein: CAGSLVVEQYF. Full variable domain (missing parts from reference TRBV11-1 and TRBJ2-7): EAEVAQSPRYKITEKSQAVAFWCDPISGHATLYWYRQILGQGPELLVQFQDESVVDDSQLPKDRFSAERLKGVDSTLKIQPAELGDSAMYLCAGSLVVEQYFGPGTRLTVT.

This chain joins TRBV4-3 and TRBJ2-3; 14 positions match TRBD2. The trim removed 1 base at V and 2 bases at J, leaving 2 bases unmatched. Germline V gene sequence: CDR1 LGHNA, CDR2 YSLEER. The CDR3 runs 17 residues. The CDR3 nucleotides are TGCGCCAGCAGCCAAGGGACTAGCGGGGGGACCACAGATACGCAGTATTTT. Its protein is CASSQGTSGGTTDTQYF.

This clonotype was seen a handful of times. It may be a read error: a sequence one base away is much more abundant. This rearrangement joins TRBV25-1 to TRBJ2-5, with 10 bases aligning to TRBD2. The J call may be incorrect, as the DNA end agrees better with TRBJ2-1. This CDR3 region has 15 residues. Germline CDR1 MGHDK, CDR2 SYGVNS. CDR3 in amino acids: CASSELTSGEETQFF. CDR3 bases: TGTGCCAGCAGTGAATTAACTAGCGGGGAAGAGACCCAGTTCTTC.

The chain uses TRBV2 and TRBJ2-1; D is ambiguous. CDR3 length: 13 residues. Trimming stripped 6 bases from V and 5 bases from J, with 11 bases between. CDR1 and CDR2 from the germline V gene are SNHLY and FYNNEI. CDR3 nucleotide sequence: TGTGCCAGCAGGCAGACAATCGACAATGAGCAGTTCTTC. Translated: CASRQTIDNEQFF.

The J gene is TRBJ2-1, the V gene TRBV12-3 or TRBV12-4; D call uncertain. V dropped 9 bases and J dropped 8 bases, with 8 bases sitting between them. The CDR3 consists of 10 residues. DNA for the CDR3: TGTGCCAGAAATCAGTATGAGCAGTTCTTC. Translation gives CARNQYEQFF.

CDR3 sequence: CASSSQWTSTEAFF. The CDR3 bases are TGTGCCAGCAGTTCACAGTGGACAAGCACTGAAGCTTTCTTT. V usage is TRBV6-2 or TRBV6-3 and J usage is TRBJ1-1; D may be TRBD1 (5 bases). Germline loops: CDR1 MNHEY, CDR2 SVGEGT. V was shortened by 4 bases and J by 4 bases, with 13 bases between the two germline ends. This CDR3 is built from 14 residues.

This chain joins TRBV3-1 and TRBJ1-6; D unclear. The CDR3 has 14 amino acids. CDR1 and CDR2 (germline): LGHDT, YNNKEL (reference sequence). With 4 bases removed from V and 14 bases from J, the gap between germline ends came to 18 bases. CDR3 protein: CASSRGRSSSALHF. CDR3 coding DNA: TGTGCCAGCAGCCGTGGCAGGTCGAGTTCGGCCCTCCACTTT.

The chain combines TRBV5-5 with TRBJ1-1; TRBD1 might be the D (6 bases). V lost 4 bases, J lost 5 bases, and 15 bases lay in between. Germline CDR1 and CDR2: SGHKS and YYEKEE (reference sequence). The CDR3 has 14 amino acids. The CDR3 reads CASSVFRGRTEAFF. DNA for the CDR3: TGTGCCAGCAGCGTATTTAGGGGGAGGACTGAAGCTTTCTTT.

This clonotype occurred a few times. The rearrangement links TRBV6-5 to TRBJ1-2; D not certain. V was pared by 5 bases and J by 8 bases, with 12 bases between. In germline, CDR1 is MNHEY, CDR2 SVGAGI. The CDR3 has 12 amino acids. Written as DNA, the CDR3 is TGTGCCAGCAGTCGACATCAGGAAGGCTACACCTTC. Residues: CASSRHQEGYTF.

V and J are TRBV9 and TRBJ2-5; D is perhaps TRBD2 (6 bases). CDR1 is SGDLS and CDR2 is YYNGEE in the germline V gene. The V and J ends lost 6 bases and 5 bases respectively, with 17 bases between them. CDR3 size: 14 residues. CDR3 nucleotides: TGTGCCAGCACCAAACCCGGGAGTGGGGAGACCCAGTACTTC. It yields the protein CASTKPGSGETQYF.

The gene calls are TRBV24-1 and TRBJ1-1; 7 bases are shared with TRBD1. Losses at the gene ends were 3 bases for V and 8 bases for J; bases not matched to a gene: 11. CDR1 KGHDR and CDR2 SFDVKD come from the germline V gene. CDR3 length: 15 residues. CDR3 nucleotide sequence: TGTGCCACCAGTGATCGACAGGGACCACTAAACGAAGCTTTCTTT. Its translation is CATSDRQGPLNEAFF.

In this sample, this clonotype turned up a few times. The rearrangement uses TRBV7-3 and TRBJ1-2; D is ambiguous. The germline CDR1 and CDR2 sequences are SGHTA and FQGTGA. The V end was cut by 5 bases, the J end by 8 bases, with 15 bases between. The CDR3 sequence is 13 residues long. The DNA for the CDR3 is TGTGCCAGCAGCGCATCCCCAACCGTCGGCTACACCTTC. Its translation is CASSASPTVGYTF.

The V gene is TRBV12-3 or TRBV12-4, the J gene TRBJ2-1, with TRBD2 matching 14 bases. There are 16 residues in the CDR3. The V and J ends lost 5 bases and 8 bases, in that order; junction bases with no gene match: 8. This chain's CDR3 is CASSPGTSGRKDEQFF. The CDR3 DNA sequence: TGTGCCAGCAGTCCCGGGACTAGCGGGAGAAAAGATGAGCAGTTCTTC.

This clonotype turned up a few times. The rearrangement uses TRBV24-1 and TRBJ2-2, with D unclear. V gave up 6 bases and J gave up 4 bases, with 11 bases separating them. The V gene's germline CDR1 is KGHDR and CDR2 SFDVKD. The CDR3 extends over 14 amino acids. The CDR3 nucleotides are TGTGCCACCAGTACCGGACCCCGCACCGGGGAGCTGTTTTTT. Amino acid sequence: CATSTGPRTGELFF.

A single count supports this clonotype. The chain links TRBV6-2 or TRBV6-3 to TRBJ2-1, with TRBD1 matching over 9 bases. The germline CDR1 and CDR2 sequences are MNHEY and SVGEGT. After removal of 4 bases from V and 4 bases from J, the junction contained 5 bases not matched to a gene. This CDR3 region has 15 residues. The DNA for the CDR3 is TGTGCCAGCAGTTCACAGGGGGCGAAGTACAATGAGCAGTTCTTC. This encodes CASSSQGAKYNEQFF.

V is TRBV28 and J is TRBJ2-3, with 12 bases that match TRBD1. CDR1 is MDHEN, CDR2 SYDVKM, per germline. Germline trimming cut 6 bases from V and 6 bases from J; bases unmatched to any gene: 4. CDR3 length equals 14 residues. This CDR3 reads CASSGTGGRDTQYF. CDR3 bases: TGTGCCAGCAGCGGGACAGGGGGCAGGGATACGCAGTATTTT.

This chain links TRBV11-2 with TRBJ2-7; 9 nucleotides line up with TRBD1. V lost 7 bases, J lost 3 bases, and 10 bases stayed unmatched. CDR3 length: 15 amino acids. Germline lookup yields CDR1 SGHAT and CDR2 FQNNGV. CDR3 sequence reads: CASTPTGDRVYEQYF. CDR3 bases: TGTGCCAGCACCCCAACCGGGGACAGGGTCTACGAGCAGTACTTC.

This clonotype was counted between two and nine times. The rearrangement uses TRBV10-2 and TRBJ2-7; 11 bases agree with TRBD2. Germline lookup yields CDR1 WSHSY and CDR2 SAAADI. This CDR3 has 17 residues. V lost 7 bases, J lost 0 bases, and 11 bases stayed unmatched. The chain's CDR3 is CASNRGSGGASSYEQYF. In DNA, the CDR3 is TGCGCCAGCAACCGCGGTAGCGGGGGGGCTTCCTCCTACGAGCAGTACTTC.

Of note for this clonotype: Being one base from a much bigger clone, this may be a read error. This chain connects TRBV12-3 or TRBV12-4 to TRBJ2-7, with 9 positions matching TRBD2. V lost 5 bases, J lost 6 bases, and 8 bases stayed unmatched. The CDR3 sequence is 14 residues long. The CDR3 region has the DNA TGTGCCAGCAGTCGAGTCGGGACTAGCTCCGAGCAGTACTTC. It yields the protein CASSRVGTSSEQYF.

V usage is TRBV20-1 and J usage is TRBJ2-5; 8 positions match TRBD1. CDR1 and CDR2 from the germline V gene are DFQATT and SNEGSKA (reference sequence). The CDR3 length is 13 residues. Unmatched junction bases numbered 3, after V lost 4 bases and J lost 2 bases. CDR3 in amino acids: CSATGQGQETQYF. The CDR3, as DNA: TGCAGTGCTACCGGACAGGGACAAGAGACCCAGTACTTC.

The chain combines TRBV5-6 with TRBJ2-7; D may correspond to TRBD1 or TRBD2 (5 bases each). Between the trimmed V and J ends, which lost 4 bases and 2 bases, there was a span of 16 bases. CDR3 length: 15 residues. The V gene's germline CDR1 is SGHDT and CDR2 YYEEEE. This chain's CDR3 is CASSQGAGNTYEQYF. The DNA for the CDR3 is TGTGCCAGCAGCCAAGGGGCGGGCAACACCTACGAGCAGTACTTC.

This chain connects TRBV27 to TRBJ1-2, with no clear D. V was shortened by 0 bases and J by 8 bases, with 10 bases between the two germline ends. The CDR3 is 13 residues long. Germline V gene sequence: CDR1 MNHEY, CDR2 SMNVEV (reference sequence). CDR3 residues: CASSLSGFSGYTF. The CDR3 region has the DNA TGTGCCAGCAGTTTATCAGGGTTCAGCGGCTACACCTTC.